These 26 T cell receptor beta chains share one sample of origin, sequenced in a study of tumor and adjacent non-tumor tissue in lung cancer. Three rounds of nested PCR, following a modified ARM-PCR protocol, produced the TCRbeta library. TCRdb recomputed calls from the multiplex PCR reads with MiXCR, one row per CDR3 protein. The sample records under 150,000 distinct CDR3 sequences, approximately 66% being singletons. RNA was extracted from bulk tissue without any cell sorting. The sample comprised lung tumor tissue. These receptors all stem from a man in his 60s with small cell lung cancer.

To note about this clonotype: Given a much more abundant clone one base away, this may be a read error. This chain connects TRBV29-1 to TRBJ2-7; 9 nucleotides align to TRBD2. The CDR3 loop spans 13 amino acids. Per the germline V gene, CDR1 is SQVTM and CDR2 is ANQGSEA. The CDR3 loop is CTVAREGRDEQYF. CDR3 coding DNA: TGCACCGTTGCGCGGGAGGGCCGGGACGAGCAGTACTTC.

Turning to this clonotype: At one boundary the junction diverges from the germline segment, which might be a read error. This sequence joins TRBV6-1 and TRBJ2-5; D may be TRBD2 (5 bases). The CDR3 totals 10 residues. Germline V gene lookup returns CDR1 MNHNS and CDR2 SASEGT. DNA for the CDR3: TGTGCCAGCAGTGGGGAGACCCGGTACTTC. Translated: CASSGETRYF.

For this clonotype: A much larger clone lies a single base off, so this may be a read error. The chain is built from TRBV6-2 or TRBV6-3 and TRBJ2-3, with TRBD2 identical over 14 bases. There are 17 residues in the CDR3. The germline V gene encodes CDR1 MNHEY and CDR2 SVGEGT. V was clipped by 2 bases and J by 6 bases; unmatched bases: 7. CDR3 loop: CASSYGTSGGFEDTQYF. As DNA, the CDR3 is TGTGCCAGCAGTTACGGGACTAGCGGGGGATTCGAGGATACGCAGTATTTT.

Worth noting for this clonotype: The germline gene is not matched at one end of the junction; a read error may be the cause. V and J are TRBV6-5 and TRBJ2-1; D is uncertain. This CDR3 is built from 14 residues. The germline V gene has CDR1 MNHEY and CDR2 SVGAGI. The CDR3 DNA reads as TGTGCCAGTAGTTTGGGCGCGAGGTACAATGAGCAGTTCTTC. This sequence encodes CASSLGARYNEQFF.

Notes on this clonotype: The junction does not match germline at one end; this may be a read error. This CDR3 reads CAGSRTTGWSYEQYF. The CDR3 nucleotides read TGTGCCGGCAGCCGCACGACAGGGTGGTCCTACGAGCAGTACTTC. The rearrangement joins TRBV14 to TRBJ2-7; 7 nucleotides align to TRBD1. CDR1 is SGHDN and CDR2 is FVKESK in the germline V gene. The CDR3 is 15 amino acids. The full variable domain, its missing parts supplied by reference TRBV14 and TRBJ2-7, is EAGVTQFPSHSVIEKGQTVTLRCDPISGHDNLYWYRRVMGKEIKFLLHFVKESKQDESGMPNNRFLAERTGGTYSTLKVQPAELEDSGVYFCAGSRTTGWSYEQYFGPGTRLTVT.

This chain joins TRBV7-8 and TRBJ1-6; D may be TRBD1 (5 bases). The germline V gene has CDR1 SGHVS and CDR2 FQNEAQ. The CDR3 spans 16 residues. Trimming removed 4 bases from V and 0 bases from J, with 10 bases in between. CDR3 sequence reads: CASSYRQSSYNSPLHF. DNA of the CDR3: TGTGCCAGCAGCTACCGACAGAGCTCCTATAATTCACCCCTCCACTTT.

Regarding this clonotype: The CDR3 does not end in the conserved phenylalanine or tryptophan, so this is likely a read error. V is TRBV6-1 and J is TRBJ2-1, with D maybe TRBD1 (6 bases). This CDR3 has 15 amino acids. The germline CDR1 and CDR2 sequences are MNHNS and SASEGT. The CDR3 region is CTSSGGDNFYNEQFS. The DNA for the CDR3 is TGTACCAGCAGTGGTGGGGACAACTTTTACAATGAGCAGTTCTCC.

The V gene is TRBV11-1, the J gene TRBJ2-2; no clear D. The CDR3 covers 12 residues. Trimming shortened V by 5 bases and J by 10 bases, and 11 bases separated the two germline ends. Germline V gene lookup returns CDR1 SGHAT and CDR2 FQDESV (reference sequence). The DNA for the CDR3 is TGTGCCAGCAGCACATTCTCACAGGAGCTGTTTTTT. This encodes CASSTFSQELFF.

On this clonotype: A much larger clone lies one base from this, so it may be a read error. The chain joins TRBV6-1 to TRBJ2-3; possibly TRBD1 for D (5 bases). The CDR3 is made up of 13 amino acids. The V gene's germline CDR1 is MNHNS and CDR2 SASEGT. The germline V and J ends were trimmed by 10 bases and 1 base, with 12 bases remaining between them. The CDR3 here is CANTGTRTDTQYF. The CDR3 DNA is TGTGCCAACACAGGAACACGCACAGATACGCAGTATTTT.

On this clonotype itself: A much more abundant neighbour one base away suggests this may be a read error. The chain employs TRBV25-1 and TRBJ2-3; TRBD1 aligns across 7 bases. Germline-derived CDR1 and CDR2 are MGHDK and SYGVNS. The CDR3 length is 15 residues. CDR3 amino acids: CAGSEPGQGTDTQYF. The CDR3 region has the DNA TGTGCCGGCAGTGAACCCGGACAGGGCACAGATACGCAGTATTTT.

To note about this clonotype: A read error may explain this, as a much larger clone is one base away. The CDR3 coding sequence is TGTACCAGCAGCCGACATTACCCGGGTGAGACCCAGTACTTC. This gives the protein CTSSRHYPGETQYF. The V gene is TRBV6-6, the J gene TRBJ2-5, with no clear D. The CDR3 consists of 14 residues. Germline V gives CDR1 MNHNY, CDR2 SVGAGI (reference sequence).

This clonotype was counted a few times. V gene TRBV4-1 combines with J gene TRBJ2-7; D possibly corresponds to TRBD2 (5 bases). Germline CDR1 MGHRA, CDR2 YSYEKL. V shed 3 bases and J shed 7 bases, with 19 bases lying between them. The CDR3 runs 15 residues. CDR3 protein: CASSQDSDSWWEQYV. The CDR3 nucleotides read TGCGCCAGCAGCCAGGACTCAGACTCGTGGTGGGAGCAGTACGTC.

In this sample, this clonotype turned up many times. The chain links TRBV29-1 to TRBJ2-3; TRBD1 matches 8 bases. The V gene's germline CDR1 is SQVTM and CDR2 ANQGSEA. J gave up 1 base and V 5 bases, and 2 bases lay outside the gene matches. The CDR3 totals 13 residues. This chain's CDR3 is CSVMDRGTDTQYF. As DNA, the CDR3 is TGCAGCGTTATGGACAGGGGCACAGATACGCAGTATTTT.

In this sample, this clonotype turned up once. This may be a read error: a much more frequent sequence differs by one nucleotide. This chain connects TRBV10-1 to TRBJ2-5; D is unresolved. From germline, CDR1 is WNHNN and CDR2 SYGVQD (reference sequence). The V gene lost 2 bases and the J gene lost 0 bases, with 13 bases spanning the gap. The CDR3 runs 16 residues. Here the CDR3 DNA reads TGCGCCAGCAGTGAGGGCAGCAGGATTTACCAAGAGACCCAGTACTTC. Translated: CASSEGSRIYQETQYF.

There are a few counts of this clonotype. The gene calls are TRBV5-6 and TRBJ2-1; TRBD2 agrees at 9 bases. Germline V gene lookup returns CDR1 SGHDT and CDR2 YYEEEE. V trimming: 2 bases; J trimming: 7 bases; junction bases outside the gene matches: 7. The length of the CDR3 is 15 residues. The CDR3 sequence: CASSLGLASRNEQFF. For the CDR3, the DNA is TGTGCCAGCAGCTTAGGACTAGCGTCAAGAAATGAGCAGTTCTTC.

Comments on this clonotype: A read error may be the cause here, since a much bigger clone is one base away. In DNA, the CDR3 is TGTGCCAGCAGTTTCGGCTCGAACACTAAAGCTTTCTTT. Residues: CASSFGSNTKAFF. The chain uses TRBV12-3 or TRBV12-4 and TRBJ1-1; D is undetermined. This CDR3 comprises 13 residues.

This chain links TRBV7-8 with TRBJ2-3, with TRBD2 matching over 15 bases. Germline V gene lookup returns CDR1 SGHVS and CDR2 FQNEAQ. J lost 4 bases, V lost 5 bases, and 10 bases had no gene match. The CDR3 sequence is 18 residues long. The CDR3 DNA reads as TGTGCCAGCAGCCGCGGGACTAGCGGGGGGAGGGGCGCAGATACGCAGTATTTT. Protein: CASSRGTSGGRGADTQYF.

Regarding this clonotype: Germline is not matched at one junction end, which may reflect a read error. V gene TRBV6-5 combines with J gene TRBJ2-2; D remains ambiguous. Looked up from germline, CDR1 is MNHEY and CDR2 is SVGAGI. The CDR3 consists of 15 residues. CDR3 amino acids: CAISYSRRDTGELFF. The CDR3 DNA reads TGTGCCATCAGTTACTCCCGCCGGGACACCGGGGAGCTGTTTTTT.

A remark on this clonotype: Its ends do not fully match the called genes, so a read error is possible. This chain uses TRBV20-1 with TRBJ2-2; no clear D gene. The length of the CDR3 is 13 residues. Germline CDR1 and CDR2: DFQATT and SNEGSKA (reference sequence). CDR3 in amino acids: CSVAGSNAGELFF. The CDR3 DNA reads TGCAGTGTTGCAGGCTCGAACGCCGGGGAGCTGTTTTTT.

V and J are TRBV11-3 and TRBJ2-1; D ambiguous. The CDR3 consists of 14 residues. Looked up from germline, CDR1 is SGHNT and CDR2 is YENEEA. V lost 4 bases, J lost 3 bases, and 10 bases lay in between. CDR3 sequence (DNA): TGTGCCAGCAGCTCGTACGCTTGCTACAATGAGCAGTTCTTC. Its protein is CASSSYACYNEQFF.

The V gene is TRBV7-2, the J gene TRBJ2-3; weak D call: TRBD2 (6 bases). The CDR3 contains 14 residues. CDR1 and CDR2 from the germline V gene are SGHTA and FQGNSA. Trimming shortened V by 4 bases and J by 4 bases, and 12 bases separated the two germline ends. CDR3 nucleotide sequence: TGTGCCAGCAGCTCCGTAGGAGGGGCAGATACGCAGTATTTT. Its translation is CASSSVGGADTQYF. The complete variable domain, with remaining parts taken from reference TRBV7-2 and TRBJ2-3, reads GAGVSQSPSNKVTEKGKDVELRCDPISGHTALYWYRQSLGQGLEFLIYFQGNSAPDKSGLPSDRFSAERTGGSVSTLTIQRTQQEDSAVYLCASSSVGGADTQYFGPGTRLTVL.

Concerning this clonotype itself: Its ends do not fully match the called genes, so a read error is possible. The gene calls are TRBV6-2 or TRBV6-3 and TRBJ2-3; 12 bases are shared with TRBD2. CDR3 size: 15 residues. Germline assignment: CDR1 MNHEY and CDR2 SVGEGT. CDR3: CASRDTSGRTDTHYF. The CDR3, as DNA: TGTGCCAGCAGGGACACTAGCGGGAGGACAGATACGCACTATTTT.

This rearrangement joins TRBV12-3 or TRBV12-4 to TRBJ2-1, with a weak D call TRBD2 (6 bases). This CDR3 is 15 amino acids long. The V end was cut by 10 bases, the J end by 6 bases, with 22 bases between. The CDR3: CANRQVLAGPNEQFF. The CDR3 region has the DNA TGTGCCAACAGACAAGTACTAGCTGGGCCCAATGAGCAGTTCTTC.

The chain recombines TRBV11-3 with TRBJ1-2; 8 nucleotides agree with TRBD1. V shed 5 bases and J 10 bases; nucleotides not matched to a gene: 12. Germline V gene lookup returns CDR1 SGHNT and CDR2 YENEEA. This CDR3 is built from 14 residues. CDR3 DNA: TGTGCCAGCAGCCGAGGGACAGGATTTGACGACTACACCTTC. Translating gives CASSRGTGFDDYTF.

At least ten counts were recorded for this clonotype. The CDR3 is CSARLVGGDTQYF. CDR3 DNA sequence: TGCAGTGCTAGATTGGTCGGGGGGGATACGCAGTATTTT. This chain uses TRBV20-1 with TRBJ2-3; 7 positions agree with TRBD2. V lost 2 bases, J lost 6 bases, and 5 bases stayed unmatched. Per germline, CDR1 DFQATT and CDR2 SNEGSKA (reference sequence). The CDR3 runs 13 residues.

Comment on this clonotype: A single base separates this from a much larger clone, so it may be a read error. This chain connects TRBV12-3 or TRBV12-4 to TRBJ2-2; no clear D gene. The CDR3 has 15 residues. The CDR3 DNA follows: TGTGCCAGAAGTTATTCTAATGTAAACACCGGGGAGCTGTTTTTT. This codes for CARSYSNVNTGELFF.